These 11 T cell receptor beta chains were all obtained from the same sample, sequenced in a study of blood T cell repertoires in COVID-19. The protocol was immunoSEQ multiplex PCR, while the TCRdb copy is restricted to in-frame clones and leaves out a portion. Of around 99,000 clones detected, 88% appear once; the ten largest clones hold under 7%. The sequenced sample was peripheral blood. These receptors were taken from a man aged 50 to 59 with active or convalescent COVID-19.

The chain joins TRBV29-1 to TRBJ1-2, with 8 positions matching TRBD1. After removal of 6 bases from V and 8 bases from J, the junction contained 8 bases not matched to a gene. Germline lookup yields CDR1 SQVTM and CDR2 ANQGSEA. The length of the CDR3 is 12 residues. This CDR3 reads CSVSQGAGGYTF. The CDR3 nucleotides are TGCAGCGTCTCCCAGGGGGCAGGAGGCTACACCTTC. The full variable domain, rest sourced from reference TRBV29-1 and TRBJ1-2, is SAVISQKPSRDICQRGTSLTIQCQVDSQVTMMFWYRQQPGQSLTLIATANQGSEATYESGFVIDKFPISRPNLTFSTLTVSNMSPEDSSIYLCSVSQGAGGYTFGSGTRLTVV.

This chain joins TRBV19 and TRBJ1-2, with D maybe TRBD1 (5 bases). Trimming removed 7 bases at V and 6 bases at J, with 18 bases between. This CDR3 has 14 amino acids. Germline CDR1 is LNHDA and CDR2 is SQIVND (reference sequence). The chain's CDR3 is CASTLGRARDGYTF. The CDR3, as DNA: TGTGCCAGTACATTAGGCAGGGCCAGGGATGGCTACACCTTC.

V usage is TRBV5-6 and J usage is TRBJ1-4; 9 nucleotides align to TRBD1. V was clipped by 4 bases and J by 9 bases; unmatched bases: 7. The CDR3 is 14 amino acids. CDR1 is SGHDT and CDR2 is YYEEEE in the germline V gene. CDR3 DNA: TGTGCCAGCAGCCTCGGGACAGGGTGGAAAAAACTGTTTTTT. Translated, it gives CASSLGTGWKKLFF.

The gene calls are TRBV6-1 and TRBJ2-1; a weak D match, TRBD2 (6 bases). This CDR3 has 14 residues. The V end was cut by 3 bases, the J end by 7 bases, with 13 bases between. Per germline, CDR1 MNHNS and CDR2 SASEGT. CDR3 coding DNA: TGTGCCAGCAGTGAGATGAGGGAGGTAAATGAGCAGTTCTTC. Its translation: CASSEMREVNEQFF.

The CDR3 DNA sequence: TGTGCCAGCAGCTTTCGGGGGAGGGACATTCAGTACTTC. Translation: CASSFRGRDIQYF. This chain connects TRBV11-1 to TRBJ2-4; 7 positions agree with TRBD2. Germline loops: CDR1 SGHAT, CDR2 FQDESV (reference sequence). V gave up 3 bases and J gave up 8 bases; unmatched junction bases: 4. This CDR3 has 13 amino acids.

The CDR3 loop is CASSIVGGFTDTQYF. For the CDR3, the DNA is TGTGCCAGTAGTATAGTCGGAGGGTTCACAGATACGCAGTATTTT. This chain links TRBV19 with TRBJ2-3; maybe TRBD2 (6 bases). The V end was cut by 1 base, the J end by 2 bases, with 10 bases between. The V gene's germline CDR1 is LNHDA and CDR2 SQIVND (reference sequence). This CDR3 spans 15 amino acids.

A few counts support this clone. CDR3 amino acids: CASSPIRRQGGYEQYF. The CDR3 DNA reads TGTGCCAGCAGCCCGATTAGACGACAGGGAGGCTACGAGCAGTACTTC. V gene TRBV11-2 combines with J gene TRBJ2-7; a weak D match, TRBD1 (7 bases). Germline V lookup: CDR1 SGHAT, CDR2 FQNNGV. There are 16 residues in the CDR3. The V end lost 5 bases, the J end lost 3 bases, and 20 bases lay between the germline ends.

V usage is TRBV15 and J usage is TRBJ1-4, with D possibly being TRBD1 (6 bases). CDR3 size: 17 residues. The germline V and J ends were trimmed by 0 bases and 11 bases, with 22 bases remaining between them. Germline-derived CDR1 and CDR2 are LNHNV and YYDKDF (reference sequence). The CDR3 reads CATSRDGTGTNSRKLFF. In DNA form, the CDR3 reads TGTGCCACCAGCAGAGATGGAACCGGGACAAACTCGCGGAAACTGTTTTTT.

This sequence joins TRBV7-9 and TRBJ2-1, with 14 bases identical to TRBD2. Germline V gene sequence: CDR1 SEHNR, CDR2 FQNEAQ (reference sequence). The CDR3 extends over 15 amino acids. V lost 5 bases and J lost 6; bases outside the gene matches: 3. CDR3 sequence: CASSPTSGRANEQFF. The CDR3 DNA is TGTGCCAGCAGCCCGACTAGCGGGAGGGCCAATGAGCAGTTCTTC.

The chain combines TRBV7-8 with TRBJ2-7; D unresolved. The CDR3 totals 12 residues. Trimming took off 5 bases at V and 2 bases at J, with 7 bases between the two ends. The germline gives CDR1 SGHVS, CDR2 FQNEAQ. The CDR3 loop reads CASSPKPYEQYF. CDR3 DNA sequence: TGTGCCAGCAGCCCCAAGCCCTACGAGCAGTACTTC.

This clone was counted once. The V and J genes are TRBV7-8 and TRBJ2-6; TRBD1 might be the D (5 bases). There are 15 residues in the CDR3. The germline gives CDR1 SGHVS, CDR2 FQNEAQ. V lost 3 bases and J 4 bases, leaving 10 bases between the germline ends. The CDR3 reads CASSFGAYGANVLTF. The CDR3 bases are TGTGCCAGCAGCTTTGGGGCGTACGGGGCCAACGTCCTGACTTTC.